This T cell receptor (beta chain) was sequenced in a study of cytomegalovirus exposure and HLA in healthy donors. Findings of the study overall: Accounts indicate the classifier identified cytomegalovirus status with strong specificity and sensitivity. Exclusion as indistinguishable affected some V segments, including TRBV6-2 and TRBV6-3.

Use of 60 Vbeta and 13 Jbeta primers characterized the PCR. The repertoire was sequenced with immunoSEQ multiplex PCR; TCRdb's copy has only in-frame clones and lacks some. The data contain 90,000 to 140,000 clones, approximately 72% of them singletons. The length of the CDR3 is 13 residues. Trimming cost V 2 bases and J 1 base, with 5 bases left between them. Per germline, CDR1 MNHEY and CDR2 SVGAGI. Of note for this clone: The antigen remains undetermined.

J is TRBJ1-2 and V is TRBV6-5; D may be TRBD1 (5 bases). The receptor was isolated from a man aged 30 to 39 in good health and CMV-seronegative. Sequencing used PBMCs. In nucleotides, the CDR3 is TGTGCCAGCAGTTACGACAGTAACTATGGCTACACCTTC. Protein sequence: CASSYDSNYGYTF.